The 27 T cell receptor beta chains below come from one sample, sequenced in a study of blood T cell repertoires in COVID-19. This table comes from immunoSEQ multiplex PCR, and its TCRdb copy is limited to in-frame clones, with some not included. The sample includes 75,000 to 90,000 clones, 80% of them seen just once. Material for sequencing was peripheral blood. The receptors originated from a woman in her seventies with acute or convalescent COVID-19.

The chain has TRBV18 and TRBJ2-2; weak D call: TRBD2 (6 bases). Germline CDR1 is KGHSH and CDR2 is LQKENI. The CDR3 runs 12 residues. V lost 2 bases and J 16 bases, leaving 14 bases between the germline ends. The CDR3 protein is CASSPVNGGTFF. Here the CDR3 DNA reads TGTGCCAGCTCACCAGTCAACGGGGGAACGTTTTTT.

The chain has TRBV4-1 and TRBJ2-7; possibly TRBD1 for D (6 bases). The CDR3 is made up of 15 amino acids. CDR1 and CDR2 (germline): MGHRA, YSYEKL. Trimming cost V 6 bases and J 0 bases, with 15 bases left between them. The CDR3 region is CASSLETGDSYEQYF. The CDR3 nucleotides are TGCGCCAGCAGTCTCGAGACAGGAGACTCCTACGAGCAGTACTTC.

The chain has TRBV9 and TRBJ2-5; 13 nucleotides agree with TRBD2. V was pared by 3 bases and J by 5 bases, with 7 bases of the junction left unmatched. The CDR3 is 16 amino acids. Germline V gene data show CDR1 as SGDLS and CDR2 as YYNGEE. This chain's CDR3 is CASSALTSGGRETQYF. The CDR3 DNA reads TGTGCCAGCAGCGCCTTGACTAGCGGGGGGCGGGAGACCCAGTACTTC.

This sequence joins TRBV13 and TRBJ2-5, with 10 bases that match TRBD2. The CDR3 is 16 amino acids. Trimming took 1 base from V and 5 from J; bases not matched to a gene: 7. Germline CDR1 and CDR2: PRHDT and FYEKMQ (reference sequence). The DNA for the CDR3 is TGTGCCAGCAGCTTAGTAACTAGCGGGGTCAATGAGACCCAGTACTTC. It specifies CASSLVTSGVNETQYF.

The CDR3 here is CAMTPGSSNYGYTF. In DNA form, the CDR3 reads TGTGCCATGACCCCGGGATCTTCTAACTATGGCTACACCTTC. J is TRBJ1-2 and V is TRBV7-2; D is ambiguous. With 10 bases removed from V and 0 bases from J, the gap between germline ends came to 15 bases. Germline values: CDR1 SGHTA, CDR2 FQGNSA. This CDR3 is 14 amino acids long.

This chain links TRBV11-2 with TRBJ2-7, with TRBD2 matching 7 bases. The germline gives CDR1 SGHAT, CDR2 FQNNGV. Unmatched junction bases numbered 10, after V lost 5 bases and J lost 6 bases. This CDR3 spans 14 amino acids. CDR3 amino acids: CASSPRSGAGEQYF. The CDR3 DNA is TGTGCCAGCAGCCCGAGAAGCGGGGCGGGCGAGCAGTACTTC.

The J gene is TRBJ2-3, the V gene TRBV24-1; D unresolved. Germline values: CDR1 KGHDR, CDR2 SFDVKD. V lost 6 bases and J lost 4, with 4 bases in between. The CDR3 is 11 amino acids. The CDR3, as DNA: TGTGCCACCAGTAGCGCAGATACGCAGTATTTT. Translation gives CATSSADTQYF.

This clone was seen a handful of times. This chain links TRBV5-1 with TRBJ1-2, with 8 bases fitting TRBD1. Germline V lookup: CDR1 SGHRS, CDR2 YFSETQ. Trimming took 3 bases from V and 8 from J; bases not matched to a gene: 15. The CDR3 spans 16 residues. This chain's CDR3 is CASSSQILTGVGGYTF. As DNA, the CDR3 is TGCGCCAGCAGCTCGCAAATCCTGACAGGGGTTGGGGGCTACACCTTC.

V and J are TRBV19 and TRBJ1-4, with D unresolved. This CDR3 spans 14 amino acids. The ends were cut back, 8 bases at V and 5 bases at J, with 15 bases in the middle. Germline assignment: CDR1 LNHDA and CDR2 SQIVND (reference sequence). Here the CDR3 DNA reads TGTGCCAGTTTTGACGCGGCGGGGAATGAAAAACTGTTTTTT. Translating gives CASFDAAGNEKLFF.

The chain is built from TRBV5-4 and TRBJ2-5, with 10 bases fitting TRBD2. This CDR3 has 16 residues. CDR1 and CDR2 from the germline V gene are SGHNT and YYREEE (reference sequence). J gave up 5 bases and V 0 bases, and 7 bases lay outside the gene matches. As DNA, the CDR3 is TGTGCCAGCAGCTTGGGTCAGCGGGGGGGCCGGGAGACCCAGTACTTC. This codes for CASSLGQRGGRETQYF. Based on the CDR3 plus reference TRBV5-4 and TRBJ2-5, the full variable domain is ETGVTQSPTHLIKTRGQQVTLRCSSQSGHNTVSWYQQALGQGPQFIFQYYREEENGRGNFPPRFSGLQFPNYSSELNVNALELDDSALYLCASSLGQRGGRETQYFGPGTRLLVL.

This clone was picked up one time. This chain links TRBV19 with TRBJ1-5, with 9 bases lining up with TRBD1. Germline loops: CDR1 LNHDA, CDR2 SQIVND (reference sequence). This CDR3 region has 13 residues. With 11 bases clipped from V and 4 bases from J, the junction kept 6 bases outside the gene matches. The CDR3 spells CAGGDRDNQPQHF. CDR3 sequence (DNA): TGTGCCGGAGGGGACAGGGATAATCAGCCCCAGCATTTT.

The J gene is TRBJ1-4, the V gene TRBV7-9; 9 bases line up with TRBD1. The length of the CDR3 is 14 residues. Trimming took 0 bases from V and 15 from J; bases not matched to a gene: 8. Germline CDR1 is SEHNR and CDR2 is FQNEAQ (reference sequence). Written as DNA, the CDR3 is TGTGCCAGCAGCTTAGCTAGAGGACAGGGGAGAATGTTTTTT. Its protein product is CASSLARGQGRMFF.

In nucleotides, the CDR3 is TGCGCCAGCAGCTTGACGGGACAGTTCGAAGATACGCAGTATTTT. Translated: CASSLTGQFEDTQYF. The rearrangement uses TRBV5-1 and TRBJ2-3; the match to TRBD1 covers 7 bases. CDR3 length equals 15 residues. V gave up 1 base and J gave up 5 bases; unmatched junction bases: 7. Germline assignment: CDR1 SGHRS and CDR2 YFSETQ.

V usage is TRBV10-3 and J usage is TRBJ1-2; 7 bases are a match to TRBD1. The CDR3 is made up of 13 amino acids. The V gene end was trimmed by 5 bases and the J gene end by 6 bases; junction bases not matched to a gene: 6. Germline V gene lookup returns CDR1 ENHRY and CDR2 SYGVKD. This chain's CDR3 is CAISRSQGNGYTF. The CDR3 coding sequence is TGTGCCATCAGTCGGTCACAGGGGAATGGCTACACCTTC.

The V and J genes are TRBV6-8 and TRBJ2-5, with 7 nucleotides matching TRBD1. The CDR3 loop spans 14 amino acids. Germline V gene data show CDR1 as MNHGY and CDR2 as SAAAGT. Unmatched junction bases numbered 6, after V lost 8 bases and J lost 0 bases. The CDR3 coding sequence is TGTGCCAGCGGAATGACAGGGTACCAAGAGACCCAGTACTTC. Translation gives CASGMTGYQETQYF.

J is TRBJ2-5 and V is TRBV19, with 9 bases fitting TRBD2. The CDR3 consists of 13 residues. Looked up from germline, CDR1 is LNHDA and CDR2 is SQIVND (reference sequence). Losses at the gene ends were 4 bases for V and 3 bases for J; bases not matched to a gene: 0. In DNA, the CDR3 is TGTGCCAGTAGTACTAGCGGGGAAGAGACCCAGTACTTC. Translation: CASSTSGEETQYF.

The V gene is TRBV6-5, the J gene TRBJ1-1; perhaps TRBD1 as D (5 bases). V lost 6 bases to trimming and J lost 0 bases, with 14 bases between them. Germline loops: CDR1 MNHEY, CDR2 SVGAGI. The CDR3 totals 15 residues. The CDR3 DNA sequence: TGTGCCAGCAGGCGAATCAGGGAACTGAACACTGAAGCTTTCTTT. Translated: CASRRIRELNTEAFF.

This clone was observed a single time. V and J are TRBV18 and TRBJ2-3; 13 bases line up with TRBD2. The CDR3 has 17 residues. After removal of 3 bases from V and 4 bases from J, the junction contained 7 bases not matched to a gene. Germline CDR1 reads KGHSH; CDR2 reads LQKENI. The CDR3 reads CASSPGLAGVKADTQYF. The CDR3 DNA follows: TGTGCCAGCTCACCCGGACTAGCGGGGGTCAAGGCAGATACGCAGTATTTT.

This clone was detected only a few times. The chain carries TRBV4-1 and TRBJ2-7; 7 bases are a match to TRBD1. Unmatched junction bases numbered 5, after V lost 0 bases and J lost 0 bases. Germline CDR1 and CDR2: MGHRA and YSYEKL. This CDR3 comprises 16 residues. CDR3 protein: CASSQDHTGDSYEQYF. The CDR3 DNA reads as TGCGCCAGCAGCCAAGATCATACAGGGGACTCCTACGAGCAGTACTTC.

The chain combines TRBV7-2 with TRBJ1-2; the match to TRBD1 covers 9 bases. Germline V gives CDR1 SGHTA, CDR2 FQGNSA. Germline trimming cut 4 bases from V and 8 bases from J; bases unmatched to any gene: 8. The CDR3 is made up of 14 amino acids. For the CDR3, the DNA is TGTGCCAGCAGCTCGGGACAGGGTTCGGAGGGCTACACCTTC. Its translation: CASSSGQGSEGYTF.

DNA for the CDR3: TGCGCCAGCAGCCAAGCGACAGGTTTGAATCAGCCCCAGCATTTT. Its translation is CASSQATGLNQPQHF. The rearrangement joins TRBV4-3 to TRBJ1-5, with TRBD1 as a possible D gene (6 bases). Germline CDR1 and CDR2: LGHNA and YSLEER. CDR3 size: 15 residues. V gave up 1 base and J gave up 4 bases, with 11 bases separating them.

V and J are TRBV6-5 and TRBJ2-7; TRBD1 is a possible D gene (6 bases). The germline V gene encodes CDR1 MNHEY and CDR2 SVGAGI. V was cut by 6 bases and J by 2 bases, with 14 bases left in between. The CDR3 has 14 amino acids. The CDR3 coding sequence is TGTGCCAGCAGGAAGGACAGCCACACCTACGAGCAGTACTTC. Amino acid sequence: CASRKDSHTYEQYF.

V and J are TRBV7-3 and TRBJ2-1; the match to TRBD2 covers 10 bases. The V gene end was trimmed by 5 bases and the J gene end by 4 bases; junction bases not matched to a gene: 5. Germline assignment: CDR1 SGHTA and CDR2 FQGTGA. The CDR3 loop spans 15 amino acids. CDR3 DNA sequence: TGTGCCAGCAGCGTTAGCGGGGGGCGATACAATGAGCAGTTCTTC. Residues: CASSVSGGRYNEQFF.

This clone was counted a few times. This chain links TRBV13 with TRBJ1-1; tentative D call: TRBD1 (5 bases). The CDR3 runs 15 residues. From germline, CDR1 is PRHDT and CDR2 FYEKMQ (reference sequence). The V gene lost 5 bases and the J gene lost 1 base, with 14 bases spanning the gap. The DNA for the CDR3 is TGTGCCAGCAGCACCCCAGGGATCAGGAACACTGAAGCTTTCTTT. Its protein product is CASSTPGIRNTEAFF.

This clone was picked up a small number of times. In the same sample, other DNA sequences code for this CDR3. The V gene is TRBV7-3, the J gene TRBJ2-3; 11 nucleotides match TRBD2. After removal of 6 bases from V and 1 base from J, the junction contained 3 bases not matched to a gene. This CDR3 has 15 amino acids. Germline lookup yields CDR1 SGHTA and CDR2 FQGTGA. This CDR3 is CASRLTSGGTDTQYF. The CDR3 bases are TGTGCCAGCAGGTTGACTAGCGGGGGCACAGATACGCAGTATTTT.

Here the CDR3 reads CASSPGLQRNGYTF. For the CDR3, the DNA is TGTGCCAGCAGCCCGGGACTCCAAAGGAATGGCTACACCTTC. The chain links TRBV7-8 to TRBJ1-2; D may be TRBD1 (5 bases). This CDR3 comprises 14 residues. The V end lost 5 bases, the J end lost 6 bases, and 16 bases lay between the germline ends. Germline CDR1 SGHVS, CDR2 FQNEAQ.

This clone appeared once. The genes are TRBV6-5 and TRBJ1-4; D is perhaps TRBD1 (6 bases). CDR3 length: 14 amino acids. From germline, CDR1 is MNHEY and CDR2 SVGAGI. Trimming stripped 6 bases from V and 8 bases from J, with 16 bases between. CDR3 sequence: CASRLAGAGEKLFF. CDR3 in DNA: TGTGCCAGCAGGCTGGCGGGGGCGGGGGAAAAACTGTTTTTT.